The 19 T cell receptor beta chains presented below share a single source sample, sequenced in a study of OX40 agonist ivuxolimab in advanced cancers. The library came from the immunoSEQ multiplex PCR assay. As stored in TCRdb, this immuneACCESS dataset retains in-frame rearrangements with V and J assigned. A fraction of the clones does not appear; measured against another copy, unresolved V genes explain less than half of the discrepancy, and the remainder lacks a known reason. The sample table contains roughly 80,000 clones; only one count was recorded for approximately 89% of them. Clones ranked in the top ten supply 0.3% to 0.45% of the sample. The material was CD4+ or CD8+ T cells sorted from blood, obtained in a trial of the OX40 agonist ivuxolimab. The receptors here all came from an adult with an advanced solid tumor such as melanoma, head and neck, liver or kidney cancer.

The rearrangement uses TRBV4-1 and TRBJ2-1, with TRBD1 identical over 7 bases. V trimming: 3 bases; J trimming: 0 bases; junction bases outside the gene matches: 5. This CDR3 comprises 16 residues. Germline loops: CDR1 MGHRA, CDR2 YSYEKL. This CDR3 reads CASSQLQGSSYNEQFF. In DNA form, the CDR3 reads TGCGCCAGCAGCCAGTTACAGGGGAGCTCCTACAATGAGCAGTTCTTC.

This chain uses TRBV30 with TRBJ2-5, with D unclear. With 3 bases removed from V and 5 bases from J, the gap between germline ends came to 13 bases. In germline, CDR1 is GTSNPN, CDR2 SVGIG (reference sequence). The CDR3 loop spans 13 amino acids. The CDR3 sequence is CAWSTGFLETQYF. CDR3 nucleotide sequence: TGTGCCTGGAGCACCGGTTTCCTGGAGACCCAGTACTTC.

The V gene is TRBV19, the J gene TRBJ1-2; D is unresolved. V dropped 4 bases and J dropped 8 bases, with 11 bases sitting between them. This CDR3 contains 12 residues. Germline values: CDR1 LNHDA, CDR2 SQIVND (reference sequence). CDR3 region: CASSTGFRGYTF. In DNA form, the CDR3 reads TGTGCCAGTAGTACGGGGTTCCGGGGCTACACCTTC.

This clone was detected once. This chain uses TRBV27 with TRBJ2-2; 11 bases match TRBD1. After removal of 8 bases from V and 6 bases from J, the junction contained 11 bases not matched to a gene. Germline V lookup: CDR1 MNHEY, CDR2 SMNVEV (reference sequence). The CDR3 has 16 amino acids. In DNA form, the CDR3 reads TGTGCCAGCCTACCCTTACCGGGACAGGGGGCCGGGGAGCTGTTTTTT. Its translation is CASLPLPGQGAGELFF.

The CDR3 DNA sequence: TGCGCCAGCAGCATAAGCGGATCCTACGAGCAGTACTTC. Translating gives CASSISGSYEQYF. The V gene is TRBV5-1, the J gene TRBJ2-7, with a possible D match to TRBD2 (5 bases). The CDR3 loop spans 13 amino acids. The germline V and J ends were trimmed by 4 bases and 1 base, with 9 bases remaining between them. The germline gives CDR1 SGHRS, CDR2 YFSETQ.

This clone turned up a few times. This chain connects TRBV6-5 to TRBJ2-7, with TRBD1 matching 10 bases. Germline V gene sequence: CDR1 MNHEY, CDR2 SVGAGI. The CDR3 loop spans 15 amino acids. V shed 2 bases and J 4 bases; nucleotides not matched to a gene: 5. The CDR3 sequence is CASSYPTGGAYEQYF. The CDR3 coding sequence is TGTGCCAGCAGTTACCCGACAGGGGGCGCTTACGAGCAGTACTTC.

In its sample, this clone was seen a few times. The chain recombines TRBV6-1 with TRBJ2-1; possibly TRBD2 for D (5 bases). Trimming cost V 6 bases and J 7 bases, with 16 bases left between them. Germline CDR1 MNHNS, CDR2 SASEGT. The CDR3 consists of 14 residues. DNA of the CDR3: TGTGCCAGCAGCCGGGATGACTTAATTAATGAGCAGTTCTTC. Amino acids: CASSRDDLINEQFF.

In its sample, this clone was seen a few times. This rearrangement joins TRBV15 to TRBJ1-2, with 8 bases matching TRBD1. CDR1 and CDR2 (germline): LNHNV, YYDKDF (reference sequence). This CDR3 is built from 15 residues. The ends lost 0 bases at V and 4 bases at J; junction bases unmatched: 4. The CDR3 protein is CATSREQGGAYGYTF. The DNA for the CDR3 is TGTGCCACCAGCAGAGAACAGGGGGGGGCCTATGGCTACACCTTC.

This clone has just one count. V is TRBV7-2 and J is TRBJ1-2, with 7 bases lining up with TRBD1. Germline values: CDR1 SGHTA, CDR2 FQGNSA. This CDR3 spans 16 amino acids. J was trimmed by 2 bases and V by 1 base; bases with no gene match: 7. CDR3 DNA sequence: TGTGCCAGCAGCTTAGTAGGGGGGACAGCGAACTATGGCTACACCTTC. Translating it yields CASSLVGGTANYGYTF.

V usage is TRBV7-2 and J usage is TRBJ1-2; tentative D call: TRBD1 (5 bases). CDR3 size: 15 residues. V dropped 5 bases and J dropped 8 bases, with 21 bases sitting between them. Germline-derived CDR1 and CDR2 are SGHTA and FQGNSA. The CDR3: CASSQSGDGSQGYTF. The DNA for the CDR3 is TGTGCCAGCAGCCAGTCGGGGGACGGCTCGCAGGGCTACACCTTC.

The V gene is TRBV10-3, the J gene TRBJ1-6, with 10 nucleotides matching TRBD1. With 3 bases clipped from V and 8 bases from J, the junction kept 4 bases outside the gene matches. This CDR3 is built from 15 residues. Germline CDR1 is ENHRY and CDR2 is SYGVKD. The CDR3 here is CAISDWDRGYSPLHF. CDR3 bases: TGTGCCATCAGTGATTGGGACAGGGGATATTCACCCCTCCACTTT.

The DNA for the CDR3 is TGTGCCAGCTCACCTTCGGGGCAGGGCTCTGGAAACACCATATATTTT. Encoded protein: CASSPSGQGSGNTIYF. V and J are TRBV18 and TRBJ1-3, with a tentative D call TRBD1 (5 bases). CDR3 length equals 16 residues. V lost 3 bases to trimming and J lost 0 bases, with 12 bases between them. Germline values: CDR1 KGHSH, CDR2 LQKENI.

Here the CDR3 reads CASRRGLGNQPQHF. The CDR3 nucleotides are TGTGCCAGCCGCAGGGGTTTGGGCAATCAGCCCCAGCATTTT. This chain uses TRBV6-1 with TRBJ1-5, with a weak D call TRBD1 (6 bases). Trimming took off 8 bases at V and 2 bases at J, with 13 bases between the two ends. Germline loops: CDR1 MNHNS, CDR2 SASEGT. The CDR3 contains 14 residues.

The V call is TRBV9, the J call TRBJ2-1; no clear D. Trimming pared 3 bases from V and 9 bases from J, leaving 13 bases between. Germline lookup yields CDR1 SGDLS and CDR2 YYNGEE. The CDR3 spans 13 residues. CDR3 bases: TGTGCCAGCAGCGGGAGTCAGTGGGGTGAGCAGTTCTTC. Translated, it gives CASSGSQWGEQFF.

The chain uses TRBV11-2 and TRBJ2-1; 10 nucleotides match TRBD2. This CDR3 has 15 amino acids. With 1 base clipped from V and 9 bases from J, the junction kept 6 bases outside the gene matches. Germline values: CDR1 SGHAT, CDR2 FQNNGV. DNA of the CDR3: TGTGCCAGCAGCTTAGTGCTAGCGGGAGTCGGTGAGCAGTTCTTC. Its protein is CASSLVLAGVGEQFF.

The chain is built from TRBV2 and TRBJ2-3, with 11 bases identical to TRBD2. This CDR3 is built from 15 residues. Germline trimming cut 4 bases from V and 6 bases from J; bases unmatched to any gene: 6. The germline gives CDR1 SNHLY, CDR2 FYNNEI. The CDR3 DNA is TGTGCCAGCAGTGTTTTACTAGCGGGAGTGGATACGCAGTATTTT. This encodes CASSVLLAGVDTQYF.

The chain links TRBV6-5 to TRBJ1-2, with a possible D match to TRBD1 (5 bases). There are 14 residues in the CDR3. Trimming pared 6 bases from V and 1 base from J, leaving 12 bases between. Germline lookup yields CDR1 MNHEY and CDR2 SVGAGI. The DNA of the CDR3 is TGTGCCAGCAGCCTCGACAGACTTAACTATGGCTACACCTTC. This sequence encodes CASSLDRLNYGYTF.

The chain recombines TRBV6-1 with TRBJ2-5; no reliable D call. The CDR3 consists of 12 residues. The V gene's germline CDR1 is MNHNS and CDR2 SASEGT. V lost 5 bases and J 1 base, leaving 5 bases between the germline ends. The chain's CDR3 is CASSKFQETQYF. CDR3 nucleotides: TGTGCCAGCAGTAAGTTCCAAGAGACCCAGTACTTC.

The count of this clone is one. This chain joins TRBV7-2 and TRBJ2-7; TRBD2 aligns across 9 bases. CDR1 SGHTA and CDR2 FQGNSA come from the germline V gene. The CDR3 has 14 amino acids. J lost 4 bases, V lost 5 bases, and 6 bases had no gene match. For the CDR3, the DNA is TGTGCCAGCAGCCCCGGACTAGCGAGGTACGAGCAGTACTTC. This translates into CASSPGLARYEQYF.